This TCR beta chain was found in a study of vaccination and CD4 T cells after COVID-19. This CDR3 region has 16 residues. Per germline, CDR1 DFQATT and CDR2 SNEGSKA (reference sequence). Trimming took 3 bases from V and 7 from J; bases not matched to a gene: 12. This clonotype is categorized as large (0.1 to 1%). Antigen: not known. The Oncomine TCR Beta short-read assay generated sequence data from the DNA of cultured CD4+ T cells. TCRdb called the PCR reads again in MiXCR, with one record for every CDR3 protein. The data hold 700 or so distinct CDR3 sequences, with less than 15% observed a single time. Treatment noted: roughly 11-day PBMC culture with coronavirus spike peptide pools or control peptides (ViraFEST assay). CD4+ T-cell collection from the unexposed donor predated the COVID-19 pandemic (2011-2018). TCRs were sequenced by ViraFEST after antigen-specific T cells had been expanded with peptide pools.

Sequencing was carried out using CD4+ T cells from blood, cultured in vitro. The receptor comes from a human donor in good health. The chain has TRBV20-1 and TRBJ1-6; 7 bases are shared with TRBD1. The CDR3 loop is CSASPPTGKGNSPLHF. In DNA, the CDR3 is TGCAGTGCTAGCCCGCCGACAGGGAAAGGAAATTCACCCCTCCACTTT.